This TCR beta chain is drawn from a study of blood T cell repertoires in COVID-19. Study-wide background: Some COVID-19 samples were acute and others convalescent; all came from the United States, Italy and Spain. Sample material is recorded as cDNA or gDNA derived from T cells, B-cell-depleted T cells, or PBMCs.

The CDR3 has 15 residues. The V and J ends lost 1 base and 0 bases, in that order; junction bases with no gene match: 1. CDR1 LGHNT and CDR2 FRNRAP come from the germline V gene. Authors' methods: Nucleated cell number was recorded as an estimate derived from reference gene primer amplification. Sequencing used immunoSEQ multiplex PCR; TCRdb keeps in-frame clones, though not all of them. V, J and clone size are taken as reported in that table, and D and trimming were inferred from the DNA itself. The sample carries 72,000 or so clones, approximately 86% recorded once. The sample was peripheral blood. The rearrangement links TRBV12-5 to TRBJ2-3; TRBD2 matches at 7 bases. This TCR derives from a woman in her sixties or seventies with acute or convalescent COVID-19. The CDR3 sequence: CASGLALASTDTQYF. DNA for the CDR3: TGTGCTAGTGGTTTGGCACTAGCGAGCACAGATACGCAGTATTTT.